Given below is one TCR beta chain in context. The CDR3 covers 15 residues. Trimming cost V 4 bases and J 6 bases; bases outside gene matches: 7. The germline V gene has CDR1 LNHDA and CDR2 SQIVND (reference sequence). This sample is part of a study of T cell changes during pregnancy in multiple sclerosis. The repertoire was sequenced with immunoSEQ multiplex PCR; TCRdb's copy has only in-frame clones and lacks some. The data hold approximately 64,000 clones, with less than 95% observed a single time. This sequence was found in a female donor in good health, enrolled as a control in a pregnancy study. The sample consisted of peripheral blood, taken in the second trimester of pregnancy. The gene calls are TRBV19 and TRBJ2-4; 9 nucleotides agree with TRBD1. CDR3 residues: CASSTYGQGINIQYF. The CDR3 DNA is TGTGCCAGTAGTACCTACGGACAGGGGATAAACATTCAGTACTTC. Full variable domain (rest looked up from reference TRBV19 and TRBJ2-4): DGGITQSPKYLFRKEGQNVTLSCEQNLNHDAMYWYRQDPGQGLRLIYYSQIVNDFQKGDIAEGYSVSREKKESFPLTVTSAQKNPTAFYLCASSTYGQGINIQYFGAGTRLSVL.